This T cell receptor (beta chain) is drawn from a study of blood T cell repertoires in COVID-19 (dated by TCRdb to about 2020). Notes on the research overall: The collaborator samples originated in the United States, Italy and Spain and spanned the acute and convalescent phases of COVID-19. Samples came from the ongoing ImmuneRACE study (first 160 participants) plus 1,254 subjects from 6 global collaborators. The sample metadata nearly always contained a de-identified subject ID, COVID-19 status, age in years and sex. Subjects who had been exposed to COVID-19, were actively infected with it, or had recovered from it provided the deeply sampled blood TCRbeta repertoires that made up the dataset. The repertoires were released in a freely available public database meant as a resource for research on the immune response to SARS-CoV-2. Where available, HLA class I and class II types were taken from metadata supplied by the sample provider and were not determined by assay-based typing. The prospective study material was composed of cDNA or gDNA derived from T cells, B-cell-depleted T cells, or PBMCs. General study outcomes and caveats: How much clinical and demographic metadata was included differed by source and by participant, and the metadata was provided uncurated.

A remark on this clone: The antigen it recognizes is unknown. No base-level quality is on record; no much larger clone is a single base apart.

TCRbeta CDR3 regions were amplified from genomic DNA by means of the immunoSEQ Assay, a bias-controlled multiplex PCR. Per the authors' processing: The number of nucleated cells in each sample was estimated from the amplification of reference gene primers within the assay. To quantify the absolute abundance of each unique TCRbeta CDR3 rearrangement, sequence reads were collapsed and filtered. For each sample, productive Simpson clonality was calculated by taking the square root of Simpson's diversity index across productive rearrangements. Not all clones reach the TCRdb copy of this immuneACCESS table, which keeps in-frame sequences only. Checked studies attribute under half of the gap to unresolved V genes and leave the rest unexplained. Clonal size and the V and J genes are those of that table, whereas D and trimming came from the DNA. This sample is represented by some 200,000 clones; less than 90% of them were singletons. Just over 2.5% of the sample goes to the ten largest clones.

Enrolling through a virtual design, the prospective study's participants ranged in age from roughly 18 to 89 years and lived across 20 to 25 United States geographic areas. To assign participants to cohorts, the prospective study relied on clinical history that participants themselves reported in a screening survey and a study questionnaire. Recovered participants in ImmuneRACE Cohort 3 were defined as having two consecutive negative NP/OP PCR tests, clearance from a healthcare professional, or resolution of symptoms. Mobile phlebotomists in the prospective study collected whole blood, serum and a nasopharyngeal or oropharyngeal swab from every participant. Prospective study participants could optionally give additional blood draws and questionnaires over a roughly two-month period. Prospective study blood samples were shipped either frozen or at room temperature before DNA extraction. Sequenced input: PBMCs or T cells enriched from blood (not recorded which). This sequence was found in a woman aged 25 to 39 who had recovered from COVID-19.

The CDR3 protein sequence reads: CASVIILTDTQYF. The sequence in DNA is TGTGCCAGCGTTATAATCCTCACAGATACGCAGTATTTT. The chain joins TRBV2 to TRBJ2-3; the D gene lacks a confident call. V is shortened by 8 bases, J by 2 bases, and the region joining them spans 11 bases. CDR1 is given as SNHLY and CDR2 as FYNNEI, both from the germline V gene. There are 13 amino acids in the CDR3, from cysteine to phenylalanine inclusive. The read is trimmed to its CDR3 DNA, 39 bases read in frame from base 1.